The next 18 T cell receptor beta chains were all read from a single sample in a study of post-analysis software for immune sequencing data. What these receptors recognize is not known. Built from TCR beta cDNA, the libraries had unique molecular identifiers in them. MiXCR was run by TCRdb on the PCR reads, yielding one entry per CDR3 protein. The sample yields fewer than 900,000 distinct CDR3 sequences, about half seen once. Study-wide results and caveats: Relative to controls, patients had about 5 TRBV segments at higher frequency, with TRBV5-6, TRBV5-1 and TRBV20-1 among these.

Sequences were obtained from blood. These receptors all stem from a girl aged 5 to 17 with multiple sclerosis.

The gene calls are TRBV7-6 and TRBJ2-1; possibly TRBD1 or TRBD2 for D (6 bases each). Germline lookup yields CDR1 SGHVS and CDR2 FNYEAQ. The CDR3 length is 16 residues. Trimming cost V 2 bases and J 7 bases, with 18 bases left between them. The CDR3 region is CASSLFRRGAENEQFF. The CDR3 region has the DNA TGTGCCAGCAGCTTATTCCGGAGGGGGGCGGAGAATGAGCAGTTCTTC.

The chain has TRBV27 and TRBJ2-1; TRBD2 agrees at 10 bases. CDR1 is MNHEY, CDR2 SMNVEV, per germline (reference sequence). This CDR3 has 16 residues. Trimming removed 0 bases from V and 3 bases from J; junction bases left unmatched: 2. CDR3: CASSLSSGRFYNEQFF. The CDR3 coding sequence is TGTGCCAGCAGTTTATCTAGCGGGAGGTTCTACAATGAGCAGTTCTTC.

This chain connects TRBV29-1 to TRBJ2-1, with TRBD2 matching 9 bases. Germline V gene lookup returns CDR1 SQVTM and CDR2 ANQGSEA. V shed 6 bases, J shed 4 bases, and the junction held 10 bases outside the gene matches. The CDR3 contains 15 residues. The CDR3 region has the DNA TGCAGCGTCCACCTCGGGAGCGGGAGGTACAATGAGCAGTTCTTC. Translated, it gives CSVHLGSGRYNEQFF.

This clonotype has more than one count but fewer than ten. This rearrangement joins TRBV7-3 to TRBJ2-6; D is possibly TRBD1 or TRBD2 (5 bases each). The V gene's germline CDR1 is SGHTA and CDR2 FQGTGA. CDR3 length equals 17 residues. Trimming pared 1 base from V and 0 bases from J, leaving 10 bases between. CDR3 amino acids: CASSLSPGSSGANVLTF. The CDR3 bases are TGTGCCAGCAGCTTAAGCCCAGGGAGCTCTGGGGCCAACGTCCTGACTTTC.

This rearrangement joins TRBV29-1 to TRBJ2-1; D call uncertain. This CDR3 has 14 residues. V was shortened by 7 bases and J by 6 bases, with 19 bases between the two germline ends. Germline CDR1 and CDR2: SQVTM and ANQGSEA. CDR3 in amino acids: CSAQGSYLGNEQFF. Here the CDR3 DNA reads TGCAGCGCCCAAGGGTCATATCTAGGCAATGAGCAGTTCTTC.

The chain recombines TRBV7-2 with TRBJ1-2; D call uncertain. V gave up 4 bases and J gave up 8 bases, with 17 bases separating them. Germline loops: CDR1 SGHTA, CDR2 FQGNSA. This CDR3 region has 14 residues. DNA for the CDR3: TGTGCCAGCAGCTCGTACCGGGCCCCGGGAGGCTACACCTTC. Residues: CASSSYRAPGGYTF.

CDR3 residues: CSVERDGHMNTEAFF. CDR3 sequence (DNA): TGCAGCGTTGAAAGGGACGGACACATGAACACTGAAGCTTTCTTT. This chain links TRBV29-1 with TRBJ1-1; D is perhaps TRBD1 (5 bases). Germline CDR1 is SQVTM and CDR2 is ANQGSEA. The CDR3 is 15 amino acids. V was trimmed by 2 bases and J by 0 bases, leaving 13 bases between them.

This sequence joins TRBV13 and TRBJ2-6; the match to TRBD1 covers 9 bases. CDR1 is PRHDT, CDR2 FYEKMQ, per germline (reference sequence). V lost 4 bases, J lost 0 bases, and 10 bases stayed unmatched. The CDR3 is 19 residues long. CDR3 residues: CASSSSWDRAPSGANVLTF. The CDR3 region has the DNA TGTGCCAGCAGCTCATCTTGGGACAGGGCCCCCTCTGGGGCCAACGTCCTGACTTTC.

The chain has TRBV7-9 and TRBJ2-1; D gene uncertain. Trimming removed 5 bases from V and 5 bases from J, with 13 bases in between. The germline CDR1 and CDR2 sequences are SEHNR and FQNEAQ (reference sequence). CDR3 length: 14 residues. The CDR3, as DNA: TGTGCCAGCAGCGCTACGCTCGAGCACAATGAGCAGTTCTTC. Its translation is CASSATLEHNEQFF.

The CDR3 region has the DNA TGTGCCAGCAGCTTAGCGGCGGGAGCCCTCTACGAGCAGTACTTC. Its protein is CASSLAAGALYEQYF. This sequence joins TRBV7-9 and TRBJ2-7, with 7 bases identical to TRBD2. The CDR3 runs 15 residues. With V trimmed by 0 bases and J by 3 bases, 5 bases remained unmatched. CDR1 is SEHNR, CDR2 FQNEAQ, per germline (reference sequence).

This rearrangement joins TRBV24-1 to TRBJ2-3, with 7 bases matching TRBD2. CDR1 KGHDR and CDR2 SFDVKD come from the germline V gene. V shed 3 bases, J shed 3 bases, and the junction held 8 bases outside the gene matches. The CDR3 covers 16 residues. The CDR3 spells CATSDTRSSGTDTQYF. The CDR3 DNA follows: TGTGCCACCAGTGATACCCGATCTAGCGGAACAGATACGCAGTATTTT.

This sequence joins TRBV29-1 and TRBJ2-5, with 7 bases fitting TRBD1. With V trimmed by 8 bases and J by 4 bases, 10 bases remained unmatched. Germline V gives CDR1 SQVTM, CDR2 ANQGSEA. The CDR3 runs 13 residues. CDR3 in DNA: TGCAGCTTGCACAGGGGTGAGGGAGAGACCCAGTACTTC. It encodes CSLHRGEGETQYF. The full variable domain, rest sourced from reference TRBV29-1 and TRBJ2-5, is SAVISQKPSRDICQRGTSLTIQCQVDSQVTMMFWYRQQPGQSLTLIATANQGSEATYESGFVIDKFPISRPNLTFSTLTVSNMSPEDSSIYLCSLHRGEGETQYFGPGTRLLVL.

This clonotype has only a few counts. The chain has TRBV2 and TRBJ1-1; D call uncertain. V was pared by 4 bases and J by 11 bases, with 8 bases between. Germline lookup yields CDR1 SNHLY and CDR2 FYNNEI. The CDR3 loop spans 10 amino acids. The CDR3 DNA sequence: TGTGCCAGCAGTGTTCTGAGGGCTTTCTTT. Amino acid sequence: CASSVLRAFF.

This clonotype was counted at least ten times. The chain uses TRBV5-6 and TRBJ2-5; D might be TRBD2 (5 bases). The V end was cut by 6 bases, the J end by 5 bases, with 20 bases between. Per the germline V gene, CDR1 is SGHDT and CDR2 is YYEEEE. The CDR3 extends over 15 amino acids. The DNA of the CDR3 is TGTGCCAGCAACCCATTCTGGGAGTCCGGGGAGACCCAGTACTTC. Protein sequence: CASNPFWESGETQYF.

The V gene is TRBV9, the J gene TRBJ2-4; 11 bases map to TRBD2. Gene TRBJ2-7 matches the end of the DNA better, so the J call may be wrong. There are 16 residues in the CDR3. Germline CDR1 and CDR2: SGDLS and YYNGEE. CDR3 sequence reads: CASSPGPGLAAYEQYF. DNA for the CDR3: TGTGCCAGCAGCCCAGGGCCGGGACTAGCGGCCTACGAGCAGTACTTC.

The chain carries TRBV11-3 and TRBJ1-6, with D perhaps matching TRBD1 (6 bases). This CDR3 region has 14 residues. Trimming took off 5 bases at V and 3 bases at J, with 8 bases between the two ends. The germline gives CDR1 SGHNT, CDR2 YENEEA. CDR3 coding DNA: TGTGCCAGCAGCCTCAGGGGCTATAATTCACCCCTCCACTTT. Its protein product is CASSLRGYNSPLHF.

The chain uses TRBV20-1 and TRBJ2-1; 8 bases agree with TRBD2. V lost 3 bases, J lost 4 bases, and 8 bases stayed unmatched. Germline V gives CDR1 DFQATT, CDR2 SNEGSKA (reference sequence). The CDR3 covers 15 residues. CDR3 in amino acids: CSARGLAGYYNEQFF. The CDR3 bases are TGCAGTGCTAGGGGGCTAGCGGGTTATTACAATGAGCAGTTCTTC.

Ten or more counts support this clonotype. The CDR3 bases are TGTGCCAGCAGCTTAATGCTGGGGGTAGGGGGACAGTCCTACGAGCAGTACTTC. Its translation: CASSLMLGVGGQSYEQYF. J is TRBJ2-7 and V is TRBV7-3, with TRBD1 matching over 7 bases. V lost 1 base, J lost 1 base, and 13 bases stayed unmatched. This CDR3 is 18 amino acids long. Per the germline V gene, CDR1 is SGHTA and CDR2 is FQGTGA.